This TCR beta chain was identified in a study of Graves' ophthalmopathy and Graves' hyperthyroidism. The junction had 19 bases not matched to a gene; V was cut back by 6 bases and J by 8 bases. The CDR3 contains 18 residues. This clonotype was counted many times. The study amplified TCR beta CDR3 regions using RNA transcripts. The authors performed first-round RT-PCR with HTBI primers and then a second-round multiplex PCR. TCRdb recomputed calls from the multiplex PCR reads with MiXCR, one row per CDR3 protein. The sample has a few hundred thousand distinct CDR3 sequences, less than 20% seen once. The source of this sequence is a woman between 18 and 29 years old with stable Graves' hyperthyroidism. The rearrangement links TRBV12-3 or TRBV12-4 to TRBJ1-3; TRBD1 agrees at 10 bases. The sequenced sample was peripheral blood. The CDR3 bases are TGTGCCAGCAGCTCGTGGGGTTTTGGGGACAGGGGAGGGGACACCATATATTTT. Protein sequence: CASSSWGFGDRGGDTIYF.